This is a list of T cell receptor beta chains from one sample in a study of cytomegalovirus exposure and HLA in healthy donors. Produced via immunoSEQ multiplex PCR; TCRdb's table is partial and in-frame only. The sample consists of fewer than 150,000 clones, more than 75% of them appearing once. Sequencing was carried out using PBMCs. These receptors came from a man younger than 40 in good health and CMV-seronegative. Both conserved end residues are part of each CDR3. The order of the fields is V gene, D gene, clone size, J gene, CDR3 DNA, CDR3 protein. The D gene is left open where the match is weak. Clone size is shown for a subset of rows, as once, few, many or a class of expanded clone.

TRBV28	TRBD1	-	TRBJ1-1	TGTGCCAGCAGGCCCTCCCCGGGACAGCGAGGGAACACTGAAGCTTTCTTT	CASRPSPGQRGNTEAFF
TRBV27	TRBD1	-	TRBJ1-5	TGTGCCAGCAGTTGGACAGGGGACGGCAATCAGCCCCAGCATTTT	CASSWTGDGNQPQHF
TRBV6-5	-	-	TRBJ2-7	TGTGCCAGTAAGAGGGAGGAAACCTACGAGCAGTACTTC	CASKREETYEQYF
TRBV5-8	-	-	TRBJ2-7	TGTGCCAGCAGCTTGTTGGTAGGGAGCTCCTACGAGCAGTACTTC	CASSLLVGSSYEQYF
TRBV7-8	-	-	TRBJ2-7	TGTGCCAGCACCGGGGAGCAGTTAACCTACGAGCAGTACTTC	CASTGEQLTYEQYF
TRBV19	-	few	TRBJ1-6	TGTGCCAGTAGTGGCAATTCACCCCTCCACTTT	CASSGNSPLHF
TRBV11-3	-	-	TRBJ2-5	TGTGCCAGCAGCTTCAATCTACAAGAGACCCAGTACTTC	CASSFNLQETQYF
TRBV10-3	-	-	TRBJ2-7	TGTGCCATCAGAACAGCCTACGAGCAGTACTTC	CAIRTAYEQYF
TRBV14	-	-	TRBJ1-1	TGTGCCAGCAGCCATTACAGGGCCATGAACACTGAAGCTTTCTTT	CASSHYRAMNTEAFF
TRBV5-1	-	-	TRBJ1-2	TGCGCCAGCAGCTTGTATAGGGGGTCGGATGGCTACACCTTC	CASSLYRGSDGYTF
TRBV7-8	-	-	TRBJ1-4	TGTGCCAGCAGCTTAGGCACAGCTAACCTTAATGAAAAACTGTTTTTT	CASSLGTANLNEKLFF
TRBV7-9	-	-	TRBJ1-3	TGTTCCAGCAGCTTAGGACAGTTAAACACCATATATTTT	CSSSLGQLNTIYF
TRBV27	TRBD1	-	TRBJ2-7	TGTGCCAGCAGGGGGACAGGGTATTACGAGCAGTACTTC	CASRGTGYYEQYF
TRBV11-2	-	-	TRBJ1-1	TGTGCCAGCAGCTCCGACAGAAACACTGAAGCTTTCTTT	CASSSDRNTEAFF
TRBV19	TRBD2	-	TRBJ2-1	TGTGCCAGTAGTCCCGGTGGTCTTAGCGGGAGGGCCGTGGACAATGAGCAGTTCTTC	CASSPGGLSGRAVDNEQFF
TRBV6-1	-	-	TRBJ2-3	TGTGCCAGCAGCCTCGAACGAGGGGATACGCAGTATTTT	CASSLERGDTQYF
TRBV6-6	TRBD1	few	TRBJ1-5	TGTGCCAGCAGTTTTCCGGGACAGCCAAGGAATCAGCCCCAGCATTTT	CASSFPGQPRNQPQHF